These 16 T cell receptor beta chains share one sample of origin, sequenced in a study of CD8 T cells in ankylosing spondylitis. Study outcomes and limitations: Ankylosing spondylitis blood appeared to carry a characteristic TCR beta motif of roughly eight highly homologous variants.

TCRdb independently ran MiXCR on the 5' RACE reads; one entry per CDR3 protein. The sample carries some 840,000 distinct CDR3 sequences, around 11% recorded once. Their recognized antigens are unknown. The sequenced sample was blood, either unsorted or a sorted T cell fraction (not recorded which). The receptors stem from a male donor with ankylosing spondylitis.

The chain employs TRBV12-3 or TRBV12-4 and TRBJ1-5; no clear D. This CDR3 spans 14 amino acids. The V gene lost 3 bases and the J gene lost 6 bases, with 12 bases spanning the gap. CDR3 protein: CASSFAPRGQPQHF. In DNA, the CDR3 is TGTGCCAGCAGTTTCGCCCCACGGGGTCAGCCCCAGCATTTT.

This clonotype came up a few times. This chain joins TRBV5-1 and TRBJ1-4, with 7 bases that match TRBD1. The CDR3 loop spans 15 amino acids. Germline V CDR1 and CDR2: SGHRS, YFSETQ. The V gene end was trimmed by 6 bases and the J gene end by 0 bases; junction bases not matched to a gene: 5. CDR3 sequence: CASTRQGSTNEKLFF. The DNA for the CDR3 is TGCGCCAGCACCCGACAGGGATCAACTAATGAAAAACTGTTTTTT.

This clonotype appeared once. The chain recombines TRBV10-3 with TRBJ2-5; TRBD1 aligns across 9 bases. In germline, CDR1 is ENHRY, CDR2 SYGVKD. V was clipped by 10 bases and J by 2 bases; unmatched bases: 20. This CDR3 is 18 amino acids long. The CDR3 protein is CATRPGQGQRISQETQYF. As DNA, the CDR3 is TGTGCCACCAGACCCGGACAGGGGCAGAGGATTTCTCAAGAGACCCAGTACTTC.

In its sample, this clonotype was seen many times. V and J are TRBV29-1 and TRBJ1-1; weak D call: TRBD1 (5 bases). Trimming took off 5 bases at V and 5 bases at J, with 24 bases between the two ends. The germline gives CDR1 SQVTM, CDR2 ANQGSEA. This CDR3 region has 16 residues. The CDR3 spells CSVSYRQLPGKTEAFF. CDR3 DNA sequence: TGCAGCGTTTCCTACCGACAGCTTCCGGGAAAGACTGAAGCTTTCTTT.

The genes are TRBV14 and TRBJ2-3; 8 bases line up with TRBD2. The CDR3 loop spans 16 amino acids. After removal of 5 bases from V and 0 bases from J, the junction contained 7 bases not matched to a gene. CDR1 and CDR2 (germline): SGHDN, FVKESK. CDR3 in amino acids: CASSKSSGVSTDTQYF. Here the CDR3 DNA reads TGTGCCAGCAGCAAAAGTAGCGGGGTGAGCACAGATACGCAGTATTTT.

The V and J genes are TRBV5-1 and TRBJ1-2; 7 bases line up with TRBD1. Germline V gene data show CDR1 as SGHRS and CDR2 as YFSETQ. This CDR3 has 13 amino acids. Losses at the gene ends were 4 bases for V and 6 bases for J; bases not matched to a gene: 6. Written as DNA, the CDR3 is TGCGCCAGCAGCCGTAACAGGGGCGATGGCTACACCTTC. Translated: CASSRNRGDGYTF.

This clonotype has a count of ten or more. The V gene is TRBV10-3, the J gene TRBJ1-4; no clear D gene. V was trimmed by 3 bases and J by 7 bases, leaving 9 bases between them. The CDR3 contains 13 residues. CDR1 is ENHRY and CDR2 is SYGVKD in the germline V gene. This chain's CDR3 is CAISEARGEKLFF. CDR3 sequence (DNA): TGTGCCATCAGTGAAGCCCGGGGTGAAAAACTGTTTTTT.

The chain recombines TRBV5-1 with TRBJ1-5; TRBD1 matches at 9 bases. V lost 4 bases to trimming and J lost 4 bases; unmatched junction nucleotides: 6. The germline V gene has CDR1 SGHRS and CDR2 YFSETQ. This CDR3 is 15 amino acids long. The CDR3 loop is CASSMTGGLNQPQHF. The CDR3 DNA reads as TGCGCCAGCAGCATGACAGGGGGATTAAATCAGCCCCAGCATTTT. The whole variable domain, remainder taken from reference TRBV5-1 and TRBJ1-5, is KAGVTQTPRYLIKTRGQQVTLSCSPISGHRSVSWYQQTPGQGLQFLFEYFSETQRNKGNFPGRFSGRQFSNSRSEMNVSTLELGDSALYLCASSMTGGLNQPQHFGDGTRLSIL.

A few counts support this clonotype. The J gene is TRBJ1-1, the V gene TRBV5-8; D not resolved. Germline V gene lookup returns CDR1 SGHTS and CDR2 YDEGEE. The CDR3 has 15 residues. Trimming cost V 2 bases and J 6 bases, with 17 bases left between them. CDR3 in DNA: TGTGCCAGCAGCTTTGAGGCAGAGAGGTGGTCTGAAGCTTTCTTT. This gives the protein CASSFEAERWSEAFF.

The chain uses TRBV19 and TRBJ2-7; unclear D gene. The CDR3 runs 15 residues. Germline values: CDR1 LNHDA, CDR2 SQIVND (reference sequence). Between the trimmed V and J ends, which lost 8 bases and 0 bases, there was a span of 17 bases. For the CDR3, the DNA is TGTGCCAGTTCTTCGATCCAACGGGCCTCCTACGAGCAGTACTTC. Translation gives CASSSIQRASYEQYF.

The chain joins TRBV3-1 to TRBJ2-5; D unclear. The V gene lost 1 base and the J gene lost 5 bases, with 8 bases spanning the gap. CDR1 is LGHDT, CDR2 YNNKEL, per germline (reference sequence). The CDR3 runs to 13 residues. CDR3 bases: TGTGCCAGCAGCCAAGGGGCGGTGGAGACCCAGTACTTC. This gives the protein CASSQGAVETQYF.

This clonotype was seen only a few times. This chain connects TRBV20-1 to TRBJ2-3, with D possibly matching TRBD1 (6 bases). Germline CDR1 is DFQATT and CDR2 is SNEGSKA (reference sequence). CDR3 length: 15 amino acids. Trimming took 5 bases from V and 2 from J, leaving 17 bases between them. The CDR3 region is CSALYRGGNTDTQYF. The CDR3 nucleotides read TGCAGTGCTCTGTATAGAGGGGGTAACACAGATACGCAGTATTTT.

The chain joins TRBV7-9 to TRBJ2-7; D ambiguous. The germline V gene encodes CDR1 SEHNR and CDR2 FQNEAQ (reference sequence). The CDR3 contains 14 residues. The CDR3 DNA sequence: TGTTCCACAGCTTCGGGCGCAGGCCTCTACGAGCAGTACTTC. It codes for CSTASGAGLYEQYF. Variable domain in full (rest from reference TRBV7-9 and TRBJ2-7): DTGVSQNPRHKITKRGQNVTFRCDPISEHNRLYWYRQTLGQGPEFLTYFQNEAQLEKSRLLSDRFSAERPKGSFSTLEIQRTEQGDSAMYLCSTASGAGLYEQYFGPGTRLTVT.

The sample holds many counts of this clonotype. The V gene is TRBV12-3 or TRBV12-4, the J gene TRBJ1-2; TRBD1 might be the D (5 bases). The CDR3 sequence is 13 residues long. Trimming shortened V by 7 bases and J by 8 bases, and 17 bases separated the two germline ends. The CDR3, as DNA: TGTGCCAGCATCCATCGCAGGGTTGGCGGCTACACCTTC. As protein: CASIHRRVGGYTF.

In its sample, this clonotype was seen a few times. V and J are TRBV7-9 and TRBJ2-5, with 8 bases that match TRBD2. J was trimmed by 5 bases and V by 8 bases; bases with no gene match: 7. CDR1 and CDR2 (germline): SEHNR, FQNEAQ (reference sequence). CDR3 size: 13 residues. CDR3 sequence reads: CASDSSGAETQYF. The DNA of the CDR3 is TGTGCCAGCGATAGTAGCGGGGCCGAGACCCAGTACTTC.

This clonotype turned up a few times. This rearrangement joins TRBV6-1 to TRBJ1-4; tentatively, D is TRBD1 (6 bases). Deletions cut 6 bases from V and 0 bases from J, with 14 bases between. Germline loops: CDR1 MNHNS, CDR2 SASEGT. This CDR3 has 16 residues. CDR3 amino acids: CASSSRGLATNEKLFF. CDR3 coding DNA: TGTGCCAGCAGCAGCAGGGGCCTTGCAACTAATGAAAAACTGTTTTTT.